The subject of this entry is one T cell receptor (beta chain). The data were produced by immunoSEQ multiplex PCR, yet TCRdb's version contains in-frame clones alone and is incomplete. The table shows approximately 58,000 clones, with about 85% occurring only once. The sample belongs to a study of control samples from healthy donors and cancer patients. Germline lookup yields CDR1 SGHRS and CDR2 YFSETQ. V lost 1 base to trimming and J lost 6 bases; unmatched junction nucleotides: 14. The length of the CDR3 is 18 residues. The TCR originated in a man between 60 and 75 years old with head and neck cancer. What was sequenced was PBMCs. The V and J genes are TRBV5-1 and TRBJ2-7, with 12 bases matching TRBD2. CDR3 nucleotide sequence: TGCGCCAGCAGCTTGAGGCCACTAGCGGGGGGATCCCTAAGCGAGCAGTACTTC. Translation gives CASSLRPLAGGSLSEQYF.